The next 27 T cell receptor beta chains were all read from a single sample in a study of CD8 T cells in ankylosing spondylitis. TCRdb redid the calling of the 5' RACE reads with MiXCR, one entry per CDR3 protein. The data show some 71,000 distinct CDR3 sequences, approximately 5.3% seen once. The specimen was blood, either unsorted or a sorted T cell fraction (not recorded which). Receptors were obtained from a male donor with ankylosing spondylitis or in good health (not recorded which).

At least ten counts were recorded for this clonotype. The genes are TRBV12-3 or TRBV12-4 and TRBJ1-1; D ambiguous. V was clipped by 0 bases and J by 2 bases, with 7 bases between them. This CDR3 contains 14 residues. The CDR3 loop is CASSLAKANTEAFF. As DNA, the CDR3 is TGTGCCAGCAGTTTAGCGAAAGCCAACACTGAAGCTTTCTTT.

There are many counts of this clonotype. This chain links TRBV4-1 with TRBJ2-1; TRBD2 aligns across 9 bases. This CDR3 comprises 15 residues. Germline trimming cut 8 bases from V and 3 bases from J; bases unmatched to any gene: 8. Per germline, CDR1 MGHRA and CDR2 YSYEKL. CDR3 loop: CASGARLADYNEQFF. The CDR3 DNA reads TGCGCCAGCGGGGCTCGACTAGCGGACTACAATGAGCAGTTCTTC.

The table lists this clonotype with many counts. The gene calls are TRBV10-2 and TRBJ2-7; 7 bases are a match to TRBD1. Trimming took 3 bases from V and 3 from J; bases not matched to a gene: 5. The germline V gene encodes CDR1 WSHSY and CDR2 SAAADI. The CDR3 spans 14 residues. CDR3 region: CASSDRGPGYEQYF. The CDR3 coding sequence is TGCGCCAGCAGTGATAGGGGGCCGGGCTACGAGCAGTACTTC.

This clonotype was recorded many times. The genes are TRBV2 and TRBJ2-7; D tentatively reads TRBD1 or TRBD2 (5 bases each). This CDR3 region has 14 residues. The germline V and J ends were trimmed by 6 bases and 2 bases, with 14 bases remaining between them. CDR1 and CDR2 (germline): SNHLY, FYNNEI. CDR3: CASRGEPGPYEQYF. The CDR3 DNA follows: TGTGCCAGCAGAGGGGAGCCAGGGCCCTACGAGCAGTACTTC.

This clonotype was detected many times. The chain couples TRBV7-2 to TRBJ2-7; D not resolved. This CDR3 has 14 residues. Trimming shortened V by 1 base and J by 3 bases, and 10 bases separated the two germline ends. Germline CDR1 SGHTA, CDR2 FQGNSA. The CDR3 sequence: CASSLGVRYYEQYF. DNA for the CDR3: TGTGCCAGCAGCTTAGGAGTCCGGTACTACGAGCAGTACTTC.

This clonotype was counted many times. This rearrangement joins TRBV11-2 to TRBJ2-5; TRBD2 is a possible D gene (7 bases). In germline, CDR1 is SGHAT, CDR2 FQNNGV. The ends were cut back, 2 bases at V and 3 bases at J, with 13 bases in the middle. The CDR3 runs 15 residues. CDR3 nucleotides: TGTGCCAGCAGCTTATGGGGGGGGGCCGAAGAGACCCAGTACTTC. This sequence encodes CASSLWGGAEETQYF.

This clonotype was picked up many times. V is TRBV29-1 and J is TRBJ2-7; possible D gene TRBD2, 6 bases. Per germline, CDR1 SQVTM and CDR2 ANQGSEA. V gave up 2 bases and J gave up 2 bases, with 10 bases separating them. The CDR3 runs 13 residues. The CDR3 DNA sequence: TGCAGCGTTGAAAATGGGGGGACCTACGAGCAGTACTTC. As protein: CSVENGGTYEQYF.

This clonotype was seen ten or more times. V usage is TRBV4-2 and J usage is TRBJ2-1; possibly TRBD1 for D (6 bases). CDR1 and CDR2 from the germline V gene are LGHNA and YNFKEQ. V was pared by 1 base and J by 6 bases, with 16 bases between. CDR3 length: 16 amino acids. The CDR3 reads CASSQATRGSFNEQFF. DNA for the CDR3: TGTGCCAGCAGCCAAGCGACCAGGGGTTCATTCAATGAGCAGTTCTTC.

In its sample, this clonotype was seen many times. The chain has TRBV27 and TRBJ2-7, with a weak D call TRBD2 (5 bases). V lost 2 bases, J lost 3 bases, and 14 bases lay in between. The CDR3 extends over 15 amino acids. Germline CDR1 is MNHEY and CDR2 is SMNVEV (reference sequence). The CDR3 here is CASSLGDPGIYEQYF. CDR3 DNA: TGTGCCAGCAGTTTAGGGGATCCCGGGATCTACGAGCAGTACTTC.

This clonotype was picked up many times. The rearrangement joins TRBV7-2 to TRBJ2-5; D is unresolved. The CDR3 length is 13 residues. V lost 1 base and J lost 2, with 5 bases in between. Germline values: CDR1 SGHTA, CDR2 FQGNSA. The CDR3 reads CASSLGLQETQYF. In DNA form, the CDR3 reads TGTGCCAGCAGCTTAGGCCTACAAGAGACCCAGTACTTC.

About this clonotype itself: A much larger clone is a single base away; this may be a read error. The V call is TRBV6-1, the J call TRBJ1-2; D is unresolved. The germline CDR1 and CDR2 sequences are MNHNS and SASEGT. The CDR3 runs 11 residues. CDR3 bases: TGTGCCAGCAGTGGGCTCGGTGGCCACACCTTC. This sequence encodes CASSGLGGHTF.

This chain joins TRBV2 and TRBJ2-7; 10 bases align to TRBD1. The CDR3 contains 13 residues. Germline trimming cut 7 bases from V and 5 bases from J; bases unmatched to any gene: 5. CDR1 is SNHLY, CDR2 FYNNEI, per germline. The CDR3 nucleotides are TGTGCCAGCAAGAAGACAGGGGGCGACGAGCAGTACTTC. Its protein is CASKKTGGDEQYF.

This clonotype was detected many times. The chain links TRBV9 to TRBJ2-5, with 7 bases matching TRBD1. CDR1 and CDR2 from the germline V gene are SGDLS and YYNGEE. The CDR3 is 17 residues long. The V segment lost 0 bases and the J segment 5 bases; nucleotides outside the gene matches: 13. The DNA for the CDR3 is TGTGCCAGCAGCGTAGGTGACAGGGCAAGGAACTCGGAGACCCAGTACTTC. Translated: CASSVGDRARNSETQYF.

This clonotype was recorded many times. The chain combines TRBV5-1 with TRBJ1-4; D unresolved. CDR3 length equals 14 residues. Trimming cost V 0 bases and J 4 bases, with 7 bases left between them. The V gene's germline CDR1 is SGHRS and CDR2 YFSETQ. In DNA, the CDR3 is TGCGCCAGCAGCTTGGGTCGGGATAATGAAAAACTGTTTTTT. This translates into CASSLGRDNEKLFF.

This clonotype has ten or more counts. V gene TRBV6-5 combines with J gene TRBJ2-1; TRBD2 matches at 12 bases. CDR1 is MNHEY, CDR2 SVGAGI, per germline. The trim removed 4 bases at V and 10 bases at J, leaving 11 bases unmatched. The CDR3 runs 16 residues. This chain's CDR3 is CASSFAPSGGAGEQFF. CDR3 bases: TGTGCCAGCAGTTTCGCTCCTAGCGGGGGGGCCGGGGAGCAGTTCTTC.

This clonotype was seen ten or more times. J is TRBJ2-1 and V is TRBV20-1; unclear D gene. Germline V gives CDR1 DFQATT, CDR2 SNEGSKA (reference sequence). CDR3 size: 11 residues. The V end was cut by 0 bases, the J end by 9 bases, with 6 bases between. The CDR3 loop is CSARDTPEQFF. In DNA form, the CDR3 reads TGCAGTGCTAGAGATACCCCTGAGCAGTTCTTC.

The table lists this clonotype with many counts. V and J are TRBV6-5 and TRBJ1-5, with D maybe TRBD1 (6 bases). CDR1 is MNHEY and CDR2 is SVGAGI in the germline V gene. V lost 2 bases to trimming and J lost 5 bases, with 10 bases between them. This CDR3 has 14 amino acids. The CDR3 sequence is CASSYQTGYQPQHF. In DNA form, the CDR3 reads TGTGCCAGCAGTTACCAGACAGGTTATCAGCCCCAGCATTTT.

In its sample, this clonotype was seen many times. V and J are TRBV20-1 and TRBJ1-5; the D is unclear. The V gene's germline CDR1 is DFQATT and CDR2 SNEGSKA (reference sequence). The CDR3 length is 17 residues. Trimming shortened V by 0 bases and J by 3 bases, and 18 bases separated the two germline ends. The CDR3 is CSARDETIRGNNQPQHF. CDR3 coding DNA: TGCAGTGCTAGAGATGAGACTATACGGGGAAACAATCAGCCCCAGCATTTT.

This clonotype appeared many times. J is TRBJ2-5 and V is TRBV5-4; D not resolved. The germline V gene has CDR1 SGHNT and CDR2 YYREEE (reference sequence). The V and J ends lost 0 bases and 5 bases respectively, with 8 bases between them. CDR3 size: 13 residues. The CDR3 coding sequence is TGTGCCAGCAGCTTGGCCGACGATGAGACCCAGTACTTC. This codes for CASSLADDETQYF.

V usage is TRBV5-8 and J usage is TRBJ2-7, with 10 bases lining up with TRBD1. This CDR3 contains 14 residues. Germline V gives CDR1 SGHTS, CDR2 YDEGEE. Trimming removed 7 bases from V and 2 bases from J; junction bases left unmatched: 6. The CDR3 DNA sequence: TGTGCCAGCCAACCCGGACAGGGGGCCTACGAGCAGTACTTC. This gives the protein CASQPGQGAYEQYF.

This clonotype was recorded many times. The chain links TRBV7-2 to TRBJ2-5; TRBD1 is a possible D gene (6 bases). V was trimmed by 5 bases and J by 0 bases, leaving 10 bases between them. The CDR3 runs 14 residues. The V gene's germline CDR1 is SGHTA and CDR2 FQGNSA. The CDR3 DNA reads TGTGCCAGCAGCGGACGGACAGACCAAGAGACCCAGTACTTC. Translated, it gives CASSGRTDQETQYF.

The sample holds many counts of this clonotype. The chain is built from TRBV29-1 and TRBJ2-7, with D perhaps TRBD1 (6 bases). CDR1 is SQVTM, CDR2 ANQGSEA, per germline. The CDR3 consists of 12 residues. The germline V and J ends were trimmed by 4 bases and 4 bases, with 11 bases remaining between them. The CDR3: CSVGGPHYEQYF. The CDR3 DNA reads TGCAGCGTTGGGGGGCCACATTACGAGCAGTACTTC.

This clonotype was recorded many times. The J gene is TRBJ1-6, the V gene TRBV27; a weak D match, TRBD1 (5 bases). V dropped 2 bases and J dropped 3 bases, with 11 bases sitting between them. The CDR3 loop spans 16 amino acids. CDR1 is MNHEY, CDR2 SMNVEV, per germline (reference sequence). The CDR3 coding sequence is TGTGCCAGCAGTTTAGAGGCAGGGCACTATAATTCACCCCTCCACTTT. This encodes CASSLEAGHYNSPLHF.

This clonotype was counted ten times or more. The chain links TRBV27 to TRBJ2-5; 10 nucleotides match TRBD2. Germline trimming cut 6 bases from V and 4 bases from J; bases unmatched to any gene: 5. Germline lookup yields CDR1 MNHEY and CDR2 SMNVEV (reference sequence). The CDR3 runs to 14 residues. In nucleotides, the CDR3 is TGTGCCAGCAGCCAGCGGGGGGGCCGAGAGACCCAGTACTTC. This codes for CASSQRGGRETQYF.

With regard to this clonotype: One end of the junction varies from germline; a read error may be responsible. The chain is built from TRBV27 and TRBJ2-7; D is undetermined. This CDR3 contains 13 residues. In germline, CDR1 is MNHEY, CDR2 SMNVEV (reference sequence). CDR3 nucleotide sequence: TGTACCAGCACAGAAACCGGCTCCTACGAGCAGTACTTC. Translation: CTSTETGSYEQYF.

This clonotype has at least ten counts. V and J are TRBV6-5 and TRBJ1-1, with 8 bases aligning to TRBD1. The germline V gene encodes CDR1 MNHEY and CDR2 SVGAGI. The CDR3 spans 12 residues. V gave up 2 bases and J gave up 7 bases; unmatched junction bases: 0. The DNA of the CDR3 is TGTGCCAGCAGTTACGGACAGGGTGAAGCTTTCTTT. It specifies CASSYGQGEAFF.

This clonotype was observed at least ten times. V usage is TRBV7-7 and J usage is TRBJ2-7; D is possibly TRBD1 or TRBD2 (5 bases each). The CDR3 runs 13 residues. The germline V gene encodes CDR1 SSHAT and CDR2 FNYEAQ (reference sequence). CDR3 nucleotides: TGTGCACGAGCAGGGAAGGACGGGGACGAGCAGTACTTC. Its protein product is CARAGKDGDEQYF.